This T cell receptor (beta chain) appears in the sequencing data of a study of blood T cell repertoires in COVID-19. Study-wide context: Both acute and convalescent COVID-19 samples were obtained from the United States, Italy and Spain. In each case, the material was cDNA or gDNA derived from T cells, B-cell-depleted T cells, or PBMCs.

Germline V gives CDR1 LGHNA, CDR2 YSLEER. V was cut by 0 bases and J by 5 bases, with 13 bases left in between. This CDR3 has 16 residues. This clone showed up many times. Methods used by the authors: Estimates of nucleated cell counts were drawn from the amplification of reference gene primers. Generated by immunoSEQ multiplex PCR, the TCRdb table keeps only in-frame clones and is missing some. The V and J calls and the clone size are those of that table, but D and trimming were determined from the DNA. The sample contains 100,000 to 150,000 clones, roughly 69% of which appear only once. The chain combines TRBV4-3 with TRBJ2-2, with no clear D. The specimen sequenced was peripheral blood. This TCR derives from a woman in her sixties or seventies with acute or convalescent COVID-19. Written as DNA, the CDR3 is TGCGCCAGCAGCCAAGATCTCCAGGTCTATACCGGGGAGCTGTTTTTT. Translating gives CASSQDLQVYTGELFF.